The source of this TCR beta chain is a study of response to subunit inactivated influenza vaccine. Overall study results and limits: Authors suggested that a seasonal influenza vaccination recruits few new T cells each time.

The germline V gene has CDR1 KGHSH and CDR2 LQKENI. Trimming left V 6 bases short and J 8 bases short, with 13 bases between. This CDR3 is 12 amino acids long. Notes on this clonotype: Its antigen is unidentified.

From the RT-PCR reads, TCRdb called clonotypes with MiXCR, one entry per CDR3 protein. The table shows more than 150,000 distinct CDR3 sequences, with about 9% occurring only once. This chain links TRBV18 with TRBJ1-1; maybe TRBD1 (5 bases). The material sequenced was non-naive T cells sorted from PBMCs, taken on the day of vaccination. The clonotype was recovered from a man aged 50-59 years who received an inactivated influenza vaccine. CDR3 sequence: CASSRNPGEAFF. The CDR3 DNA reads TGTGCCAGCTCGCGAAATCCAGGGGAAGCTTTCTTT.